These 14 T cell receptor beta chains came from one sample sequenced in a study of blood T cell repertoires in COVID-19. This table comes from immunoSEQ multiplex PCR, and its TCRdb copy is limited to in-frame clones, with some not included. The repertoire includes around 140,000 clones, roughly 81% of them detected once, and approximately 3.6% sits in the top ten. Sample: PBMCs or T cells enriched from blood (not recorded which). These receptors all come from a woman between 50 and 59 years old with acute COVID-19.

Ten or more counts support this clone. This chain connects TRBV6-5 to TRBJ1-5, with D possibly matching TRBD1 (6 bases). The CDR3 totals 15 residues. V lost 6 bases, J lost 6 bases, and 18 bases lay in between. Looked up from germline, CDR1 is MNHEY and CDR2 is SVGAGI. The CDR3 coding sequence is TGTGCCAGCAGCTTAGGGGGAGGGGTGAGTCAGCCCCAGCATTTT. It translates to CASSLGGGVSQPQHF.

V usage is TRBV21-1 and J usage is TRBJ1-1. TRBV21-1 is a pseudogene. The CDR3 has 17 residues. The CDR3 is CASSQPSSAGENTEAFF. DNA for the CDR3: TGTGCCAGCAGCCAACCAAGCTCCGCCGGGGAGAACACTGAAGCTTTCTTT.

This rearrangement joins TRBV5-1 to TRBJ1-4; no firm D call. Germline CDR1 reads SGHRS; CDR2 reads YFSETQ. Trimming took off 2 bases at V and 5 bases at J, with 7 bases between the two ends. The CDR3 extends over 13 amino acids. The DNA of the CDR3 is TGCGCCAGCAGCTTAGACGGGAATGAAAAACTGTTTTTT. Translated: CASSLDGNEKLFF.

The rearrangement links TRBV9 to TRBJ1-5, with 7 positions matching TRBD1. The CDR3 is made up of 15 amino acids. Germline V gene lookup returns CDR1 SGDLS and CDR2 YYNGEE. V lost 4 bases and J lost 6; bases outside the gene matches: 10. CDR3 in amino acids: CASSQTGRVGQPQHF. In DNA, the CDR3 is TGTGCCAGCAGCCAGACAGGGAGAGTTGGTCAGCCCCAGCATTTT.

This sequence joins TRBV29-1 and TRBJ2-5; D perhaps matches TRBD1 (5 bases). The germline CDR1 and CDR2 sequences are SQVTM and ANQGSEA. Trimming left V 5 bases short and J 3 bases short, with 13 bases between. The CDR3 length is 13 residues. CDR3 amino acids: CSVRGSPKETQYF. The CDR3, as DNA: TGCAGCGTTAGGGGCAGTCCAAAAGAGACCCAGTACTTC.

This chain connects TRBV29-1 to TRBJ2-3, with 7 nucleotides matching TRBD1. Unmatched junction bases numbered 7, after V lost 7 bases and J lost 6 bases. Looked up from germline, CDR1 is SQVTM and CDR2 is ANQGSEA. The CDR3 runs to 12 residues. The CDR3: CSGRQGSDTQYF. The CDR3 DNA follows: TGCAGCGGAAGACAGGGTTCGGATACGCAGTATTTT.

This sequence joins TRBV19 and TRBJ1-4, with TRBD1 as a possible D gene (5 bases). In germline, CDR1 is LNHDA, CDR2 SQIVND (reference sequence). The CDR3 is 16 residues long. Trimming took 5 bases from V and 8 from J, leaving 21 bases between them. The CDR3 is CASSLRRDSGREKLFF. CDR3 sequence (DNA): TGTGCCAGTAGTCTTCGGCGGGACTCCGGGAGGGAAAAACTGTTTTTT.

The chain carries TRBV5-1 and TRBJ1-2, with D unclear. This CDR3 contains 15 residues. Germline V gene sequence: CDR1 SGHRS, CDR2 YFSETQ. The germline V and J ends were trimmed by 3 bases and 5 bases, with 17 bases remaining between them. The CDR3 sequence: CASSSGEGVGYGYTF. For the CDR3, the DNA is TGCGCCAGCAGCTCCGGCGAGGGTGTAGGTTATGGCTACACCTTC. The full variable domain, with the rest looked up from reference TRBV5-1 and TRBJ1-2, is KAGVTQTPRYLIKTRGQQVTLSCSPISGHRSVSWYQQTPGQGLQFLFEYFSETQRNKGNFPGRFSGRQFSNSRSEMNVSTLELGDSALYLCASSSGEGVGYGYTFGSGTRLTVV.

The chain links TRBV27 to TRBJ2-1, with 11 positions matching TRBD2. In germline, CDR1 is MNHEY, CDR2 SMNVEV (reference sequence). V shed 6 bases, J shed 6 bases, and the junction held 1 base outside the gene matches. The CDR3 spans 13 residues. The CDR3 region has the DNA TGTGCCAGCAGCGGACTAGCGGGCAATGAGCAGTTCTTC. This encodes CASSGLAGNEQFF.

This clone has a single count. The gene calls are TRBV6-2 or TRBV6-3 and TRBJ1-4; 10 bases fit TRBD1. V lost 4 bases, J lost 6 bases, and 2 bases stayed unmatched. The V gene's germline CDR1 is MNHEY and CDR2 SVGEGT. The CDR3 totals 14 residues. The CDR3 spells CASSWGTGDEKLFF. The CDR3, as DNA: TGTGCCAGCAGTTGGGGGACAGGGGATGAAAAACTGTTTTTT.

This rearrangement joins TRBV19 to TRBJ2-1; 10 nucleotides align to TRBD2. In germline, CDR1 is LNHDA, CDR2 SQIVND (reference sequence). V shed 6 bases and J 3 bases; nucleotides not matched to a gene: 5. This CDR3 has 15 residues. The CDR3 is CASSKREGRYNEQFF. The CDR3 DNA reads TGTGCCAGTAGCAAGCGGGAGGGCCGCTACAATGAGCAGTTCTTC.

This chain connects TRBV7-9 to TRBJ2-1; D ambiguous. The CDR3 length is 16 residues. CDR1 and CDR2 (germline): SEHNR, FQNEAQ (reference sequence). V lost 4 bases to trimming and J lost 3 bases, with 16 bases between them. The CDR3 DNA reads TGTGCCAGCAGCTCGGTTGGCGGCCTCGACTACAATGAGCAGTTCTTC. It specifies CASSSVGGLDYNEQFF.

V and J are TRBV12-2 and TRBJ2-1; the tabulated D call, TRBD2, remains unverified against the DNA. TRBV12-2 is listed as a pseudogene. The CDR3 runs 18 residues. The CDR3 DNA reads TGTGCAAGTCGCTTAGGGTATGTTCAGGCGGGGGTTTACAATGAGCAGTTCTTC. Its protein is CASRLGYVQAGVYNEQFF.

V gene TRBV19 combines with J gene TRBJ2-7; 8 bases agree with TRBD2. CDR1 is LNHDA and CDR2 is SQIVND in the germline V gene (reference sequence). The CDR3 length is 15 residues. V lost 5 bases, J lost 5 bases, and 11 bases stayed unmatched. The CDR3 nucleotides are TGTGCCAGTAGTCCCCGGGGGGGGCGGGACGACGAGCAGTACTTC. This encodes CASSPRGGRDDEQYF.